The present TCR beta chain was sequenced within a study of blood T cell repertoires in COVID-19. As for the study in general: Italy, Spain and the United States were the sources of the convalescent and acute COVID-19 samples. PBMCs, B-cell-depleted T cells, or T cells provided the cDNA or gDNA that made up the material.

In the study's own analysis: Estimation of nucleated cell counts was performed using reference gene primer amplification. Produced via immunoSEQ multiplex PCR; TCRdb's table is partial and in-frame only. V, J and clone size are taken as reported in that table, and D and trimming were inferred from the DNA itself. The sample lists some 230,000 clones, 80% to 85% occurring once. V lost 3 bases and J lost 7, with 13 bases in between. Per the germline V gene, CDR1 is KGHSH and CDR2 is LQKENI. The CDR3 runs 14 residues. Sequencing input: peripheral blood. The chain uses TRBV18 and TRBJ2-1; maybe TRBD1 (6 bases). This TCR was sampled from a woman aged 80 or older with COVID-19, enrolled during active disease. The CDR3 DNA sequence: TGTGCCAGCTCACCCCAGGGGCGCATGAATGAGCAGTTCTTC. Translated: CASSPQGRMNEQFF.